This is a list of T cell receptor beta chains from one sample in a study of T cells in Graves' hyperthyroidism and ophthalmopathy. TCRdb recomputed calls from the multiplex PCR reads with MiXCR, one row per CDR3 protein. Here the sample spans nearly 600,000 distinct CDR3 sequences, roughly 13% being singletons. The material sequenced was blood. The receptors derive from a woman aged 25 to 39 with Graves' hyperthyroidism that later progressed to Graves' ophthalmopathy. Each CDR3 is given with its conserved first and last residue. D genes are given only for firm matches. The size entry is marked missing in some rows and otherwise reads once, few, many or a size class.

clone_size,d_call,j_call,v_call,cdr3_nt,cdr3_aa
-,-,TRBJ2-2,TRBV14,TGTGCCAGCAGCCAAGATCAGGGCTGGACGTGGAGAGGGTCCGGGGAGCTGTTTTTT,CASSQDQGWTWRGSGELFF
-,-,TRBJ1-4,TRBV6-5,TGTGCCAGCAGTTACGACGGGAATGAAAAACTGTTTTTT,CASSYDGNEKLFF
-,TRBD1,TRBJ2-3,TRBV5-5,TGTGCCAGCAGCCCACTCTACCGGGACAGAGATACGCAGTATTTT,CASSPLYRDRDTQYF
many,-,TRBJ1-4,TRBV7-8,TGTGCCAGCAGCCTCCTCAATCGGGACGTTGATGAAAAACTGTTTTTT,CASSLLNRDVDEKLFF
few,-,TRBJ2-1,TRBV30,TGTTCCCGGGTGGTGGGGGGTGGGGATGAGCAGTTCTTC,CSRVVGGGDEQFF
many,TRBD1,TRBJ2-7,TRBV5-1,TGCGCCAGCAGTTACGGACAGGGGGCGCGGGGTTACGAGCAGTACTTC,CASSYGQGARGYEQYF
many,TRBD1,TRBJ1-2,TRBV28,TGTGCCAGCAGTTTAGGACAGGGGGACCTCAGCTATGGCTACACCTTC,CASSLGQGDLSYGYTF
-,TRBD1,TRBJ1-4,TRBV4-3,TGCGCCAGCAGCCAGACAGGGAACGAAAAACTGTTTTTT,CASSQTGNEKLFF
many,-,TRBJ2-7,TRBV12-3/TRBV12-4,TGTGCCAGCAGTATACTACAGGGAAGCGTCGAGCAGTACTTC,CASSILQGSVEQYF
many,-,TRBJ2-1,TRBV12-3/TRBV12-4,TGTGCCAGCAGTTTATTCCACCGCAACTGGAATGAGCAGTTCTTC,CASSLFHRNWNEQFF
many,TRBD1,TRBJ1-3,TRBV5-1,TGCGCCAGCGGGCAGGGGGCCAGAGGAAACACCATATATTTT,CASGQGARGNTIYF
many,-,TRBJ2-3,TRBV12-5,TGTGCTAGTGGTTTGGTACAGCGGCCCACAGATACGCAGTATTTT,CASGLVQRPTDTQYF
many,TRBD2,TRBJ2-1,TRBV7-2,TGTGCCAGCAGCTCGAGCAGCGGGAGTATGTCTGATGAGCAGTTCTTC,CASSSSSGSMSDEQFF
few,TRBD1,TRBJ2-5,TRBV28,TGTGCCAGCAGTAACAGGGGGCGTTCGGAAGAGACCCAGTACTTC,CASSNRGRSEETQYF
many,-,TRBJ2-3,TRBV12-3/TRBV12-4,TGTGCCAGCAGAGATTCCCGGGTCACAGATACGCAGTATTTT,CASRDSRVTDTQYF
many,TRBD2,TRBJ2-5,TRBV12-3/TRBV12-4,TGTGCCAGCAGTTTCGGCGGGGGCCAAGAGACCCAGTACTTC,CASSFGGGQETQYF
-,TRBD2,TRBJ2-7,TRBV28,TGTGCCAGCACCGTACTAGCGGGAGAGGTGAACGAGCAGTACTTC,CASTVLAGEVNEQYF
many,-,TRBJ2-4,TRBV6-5,TGTGCCAGCAGTTACTCGAAAGGGGTCGGCATTCAGTACTTC,CASSYSKGVGIQYF
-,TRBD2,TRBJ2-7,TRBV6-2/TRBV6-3,TGTGCCAGCATTGGGACTAGCGGGGACACCTACGAGCAGTACTTC,CASIGTSGDTYEQYF
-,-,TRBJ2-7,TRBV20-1,TGCAGTGCTAGAACCAGCGGCACCGACGAGCAGTACTTC,CSARTSGTDEQYF
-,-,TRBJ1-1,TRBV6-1,TGTGCCAGCAGTCGGGTCCCGAGGACTGAAGCTTTCTTT,CASSRVPRTEAFF
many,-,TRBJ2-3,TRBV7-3,TGTGCCAGCAGCCTGCCGGAGTACACCGATACGCAGTATTTT,CASSLPEYTDTQYF
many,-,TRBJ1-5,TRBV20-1,TGCAGTGCTAGGGAAATACAGGCAGAGGGTCAGCCCCAGCATTTT,CSAREIQAEGQPQHF
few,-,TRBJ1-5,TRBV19,TGTGCCAGTAGTCGGGGGGTTAGTGGGAGCAATCAGCCCCAGCATTTT,CASSRGVSGSNQPQHF
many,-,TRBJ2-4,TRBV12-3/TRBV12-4,TGTGCCAGCAGTCCCCTCAGGGGCGGGAGAAACATTCAGTACTTC,CASSPLRGGRNIQYF
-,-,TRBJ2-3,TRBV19,TGTGCCAGTAGGCAGGGAGCGGCGGATACGCAGTATTTT,CASRQGAADTQYF
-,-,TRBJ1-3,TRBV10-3,TGTGCCATCAGTGAAGGAGGGGTTTCTGGAAACACCATATATTTT,CAISEGGVSGNTIYF
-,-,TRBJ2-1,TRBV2,TGTGCCAGCAGCCTCTGGGGGTCAGCCGGTGAGCAGCTCTTC,CASSLWGSAGEQLF
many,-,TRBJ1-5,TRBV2,TGTGCCAGCGGGCAGGCCGGGGGAGGCCAGCCCCAGCATTTT,CASGQAGGGQPQHF
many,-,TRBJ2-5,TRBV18,TGTGCCAGCTCACCCAGTGTTGGCGAGACCCAGTACTTC,CASSPSVGETQYF
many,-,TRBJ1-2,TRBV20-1,TGCAGTGCTTCACTCCTCGGGCTTAACATCTATGGCTACACCTTC,CSASLLGLNIYGYTF
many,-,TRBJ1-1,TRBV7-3,TGTGCCAGCAGGTTGGACAGTGGGGGAAACACTGAAGCTTTCTTT,CASRLDSGGNTEAFF
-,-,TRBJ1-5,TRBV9,TGTGCCAGCAGTCCCCTAGGGGATTCCAATCAGCCCCAGCATTTT,CASSPLGDSNQPQHF
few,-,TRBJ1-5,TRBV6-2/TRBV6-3,TGTGCCAGCACCATGGGAGGGGCAGGTAATCAGCCCCAGCATTTT,CASTMGGAGNQPQHF
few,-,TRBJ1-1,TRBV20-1,TGCAGTGCTCCCGTGGCACGGGGGGCTTTCTTT,CSAPVARGAFF
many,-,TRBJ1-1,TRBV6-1,TGTGCCAGCAGTGAAGTAGGGGCAGATACCCCACTACGGGGCATGAACACTGAAGCTTTCTTT,CASSEVGADTPLRGMNTEAFF
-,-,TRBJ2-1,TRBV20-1,TGCAGTGCCGACAGAGGCGGGATCTACAATGAGCAGTTCTTC,CSADRGGIYNEQFF
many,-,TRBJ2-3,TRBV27,TGTGCCAGCAGTTTAGCACTAGGTCCGGATACGCAGTATTTT,CASSLALGPDTQYF
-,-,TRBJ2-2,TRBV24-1,TGTGCCACCAGTGATTCTTGGACAGTTAACACCGGGGAGCTGTTTTTT,CATSDSWTVNTGELFF
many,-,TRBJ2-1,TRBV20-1,TGCAGTGCTAGGGGGGGAGTCAATGAGCAGTTCTTC,CSARGGVNEQFF
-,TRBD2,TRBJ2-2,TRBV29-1,TGCAGCGTTGGACTAGCGGGAGGATTAGTTGAAGACACCGGGGAGCTGTTTTTT,CSVGLAGGLVEDTGELFF
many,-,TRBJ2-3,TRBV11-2,TGTGCCAGCAGCTTAGGAGGGGCTAGCACAGATACGCAGTATTTT,CASSLGGASTDTQYF
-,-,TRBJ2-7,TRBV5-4,TGTGCCAGCAGCCGCGCGAGGGGCAGCTCCTACGAGCAGTACTTC,CASSRARGSSYEQYF
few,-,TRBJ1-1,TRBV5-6,TGTGCCAGCAGCTTTCGGGGGCAGTTAGCTTTCTTT,CASSFRGQLAFF
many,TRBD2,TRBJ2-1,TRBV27,TGTGCCAGCAGTTGGGCGGGAGTATACAATGAGCAGTTCTTC,CASSWAGVYNEQFF
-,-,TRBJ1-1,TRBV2,TGTGCCAGCAGTGAAGCGCGGTTTCGGGGTGTGAACACTGAAGCTTTCTTT,CASSEARFRGVNTEAFF
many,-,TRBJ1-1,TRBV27,TGTGCCAGCAGCCCCTGGGGGGGGGCCATGAACACTGAAGCTTTCTTT,CASSPWGGAMNTEAFF
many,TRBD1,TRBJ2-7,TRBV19,TGTGCCAGCCACGACAGGGGACGCTCCTACGAGCAGTACTTC,CASHDRGRSYEQYF